The 8 T cell receptor beta chains below all came from one sample that was sequenced in a study of blood T cells in healthy people across ages (dated by TCRdb to about 2015). Receptor libraries were prepared by 5' RACE. Sequencing was carried out with an Illumina HiSeq 2500. The second PCR ran for about 6 to 12 cycles and used a J-beta primer mix along with a sample-barcoded 5' primer. In-frame beta chains were kept once TCRdb had trimmed the public reads at Q25 with fastp and called clones with MiXCR. Here each entry gathers all rows of one CDR3 protein and keeps the most common genes and DNA. A total of fewer than 750,000 distinct CDR3 sequences appear in this sample, about 50% of them only once. The ten largest clones capture roughly 13% of the sample. The sample consisted of blood. The receptor source for this set is a woman older than 75 in good health.

At least ten counts were recorded for this clonotype. The chain is built from TRBV6-2 or TRBV6-3 and TRBJ2-3, with 9 bases fitting TRBD1. Germline loops: CDR1 MNHEY, CDR2 SVGEGT. The CDR3 runs to 15 residues. V gave up 2 bases and J gave up 5 bases; unmatched junction bases: 5. Here the CDR3 DNA reads TGTGCCAGCAGTTACCGGACAGGGGCTGGAGATACGCAGTATTTT. Protein sequence: CASSYRTGAGDTQYF.

Remarks on this clonotype: A much larger clonotype is one base distant, so this may be a read error. The chain employs TRBV6-5 and TRBJ2-5, with D perhaps matching TRBD2 (5 bases). V was shortened by 6 bases and J by 11 bases, with 25 bases between the two germline ends. The CDR3 covers 15 residues. Germline V lookup: CDR1 MNHEY, CDR2 SVGAGI. CDR3 nucleotide sequence: TGTGCCAGCAGCCCCAGCCAGCGGATCTACAATGAGCAGTACTTC. Translating gives CASSPSQRIYNEQYF.

The V and J genes are TRBV5-1 and TRBJ2-2; D unclear. The CDR3 length is 16 residues. Trimming removed 1 base from V and 0 bases from J, with 10 bases in between. Per the germline V gene, CDR1 is SGHRS and CDR2 is YFSETQ. This chain's CDR3 is CASSLRPQANTGELFF. DNA of the CDR3: TGCGCCAGCAGCTTGCGGCCTCAAGCGAACACCGGGGAGCTGTTTTTT.

V gene TRBV5-5 combines with J gene TRBJ2-1, with D unresolved. Trimming removed 4 bases from V and 8 bases from J, with 13 bases in between. Germline lookup yields CDR1 SGHKS and CDR2 YYEKEE (reference sequence). CDR3 size: 13 residues. The CDR3 here is CASSVPSKDEQFF. For the CDR3, the DNA is TGTGCCAGCAGCGTCCCCTCGAAGGATGAGCAGTTCTTC.

The table lists this clonotype with many counts. This chain uses TRBV4-1 with TRBJ1-2; D is uncertain. The germline V and J ends were trimmed by 1 base and 3 bases, with 9 bases remaining between them. CDR3 length: 14 residues. Germline CDR1 is MGHRA and CDR2 is YSYEKL. Written as DNA, the CDR3 is TGCGCCAGCAGCCAAGTAGGCACTCACTATGGCTACACCTTC. Translating gives CASSQVGTHYGYTF.

This clonotype was found many times. V gene TRBV12-3 or TRBV12-4 combines with J gene TRBJ2-1; D is undetermined. The V gene lost 10 bases and the J gene lost 9 bases, with 13 bases spanning the gap. This CDR3 comprises 11 residues. Here the CDR3 DNA reads TGTGCCACTCAGATTAGTACTGAGCAGTTCTTC. It yields the protein CATQISTEQFF.

V and J are TRBV28 and TRBJ2-5; tentative D call: TRBD2 (5 bases). The V end was cut by 2 bases, the J end by 5 bases, with 9 bases between. This CDR3 region has 13 residues. Germline CDR1 reads MDHEN; CDR2 reads SYDVKM. This CDR3 is CASSLSSVETQYF. The CDR3 nucleotides are TGTGCCAGCAGTTTAAGTAGCGTGGAGACCCAGTACTTC.

This clonotype has just one count. The rearrangement joins TRBV19 to TRBJ2-7; TRBD1 agrees at 10 bases. The CDR3 loop spans 13 amino acids. The trim removed 8 bases at V and 5 bases at J, leaving 6 bases unmatched. Germline-derived CDR1 and CDR2 are LNHDA and SQIVND (reference sequence). Here the CDR3 reads CASADRGINEQYF. The DNA for the CDR3 is TGTGCCAGTGCGGACAGGGGGATCAACGAGCAGTACTTC.